The rows below give T cell receptor beta chains drawn from one sample of a study of siplizumab effects on memory and regulatory T cells. Profiled with immunoSEQ multiplex PCR; TCRdb holds only in-frame clones, not every one. The sample carries about 120,000 clones, roughly 93% recorded once. The sample consisted of non-Treg CD4+ T cells sorted from blood. Every receptor here comes from a human donor in good health. CDR3s include the opening cysteine and the closing phenylalanine or tryptophan. Each record gives: D gene, J gene, V gene, CDR3 length, clone size, CDR3 DNA, CDR3 protein. D genes are given only for firm matches. Part of the rows lack a size; the others show once, few, many or a class for expanded clones.

TRBD2,TRBJ2-3,TRBV5-1,17,.,TGCGCCAGCAGCCCGCTTGGAGCGGGGTTTGGCACAGATACGCAGTATTTT,CASSPLGAGFGTDTQYF
.,TRBJ2-7,TRBV6-1,11,once,TGTGCCAGCAGTGAACCAGGGGAGCAGTACTTC,CASSEPGEQYF
TRBD1,TRBJ1-3,TRBV4-3,17,once,TGCGCCAGCAGCCAAGACTGGACAGGGAGGTTCGGAAACACCATATATTTT,CASSQDWTGRFGNTIYF
TRBD2,TRBJ2-5,TRBV11-2,14,once,TGTGCCAGCAGCTTGGGACTAGCCCAAGAGACCCAGTACTTC,CASSLGLAQETQYF
TRBD1,TRBJ1-5,TRBV6-5,14,.,TGTGCCAGCATGACAGGGGGAGGCAATCAGCCCCAGCATTTT,CASMTGGGNQPQHF
TRBD1,TRBJ1-2,TRBV10-2,13,.,TGCGCCAGCAGCGAGGACAGGGTTAATGGCTACACCTTC,CASSEDRVNGYTF
.,TRBJ1-3,TRBV7-6,14,.,TGTGCCAGCAGCTCAGGAGTCTCTGGAAACACCATATATTTT,CASSSGVSGNTIYF
.,TRBJ1-1,TRBV19,13,.,TGTGCCAGTAGTCCCCAGACGAGGGCTGAAGCTTTCTTT,CASSPQTRAEAFF
TRBD2,TRBJ2-5,TRBV7-6,16,.,TGTGCCAGCACCCTAACCCCGACTAGCGGGGGAGAGACCCAGTACTTC,CASTLTPTSGGETQYF
TRBD1,TRBJ1-4,TRBV6-5,15,.,TGTGCCAGCAGGGGGACAGGGGGAGTTGGTGAAAAACTGTTTTTT,CASRGTGGVGEKLFF
.,TRBJ2-3,TRBV7-3,16,.,TGTGCCAGCAGCCCCAATGGACGCGTTCCCGCAGATACGCAGTATTTT,CASSPNGRVPADTQYF
.,TRBJ1-4,TRBV10-2,11,.,TGCGCCAGCAGTGACGGACTAGAACTGTTTTTT,CASSDGLELFF
.,TRBJ1-1,TRBV18,12,.,TGTGCCAGCTCACCAAAGAACACTGAAGCTTTCTTT,CASSPKNTEAFF
.,TRBJ1-3,TRBV19,13,.,TGTGCCAGTAGTCCGGCTTGGGGAAACACCATATATTTT,CASSPAWGNTIYF